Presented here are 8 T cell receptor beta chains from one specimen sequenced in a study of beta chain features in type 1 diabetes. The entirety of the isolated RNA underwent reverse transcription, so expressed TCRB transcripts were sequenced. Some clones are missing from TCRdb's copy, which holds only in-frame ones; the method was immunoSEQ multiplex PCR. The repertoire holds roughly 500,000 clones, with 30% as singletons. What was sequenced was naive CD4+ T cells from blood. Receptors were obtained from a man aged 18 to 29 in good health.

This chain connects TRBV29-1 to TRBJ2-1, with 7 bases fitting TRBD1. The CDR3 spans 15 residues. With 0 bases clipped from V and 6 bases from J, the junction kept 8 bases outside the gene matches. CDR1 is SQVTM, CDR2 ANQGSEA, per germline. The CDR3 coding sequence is TGCAGCGTTGAAGATCGAGGGGGCATGAGCAATGAGCAGTTCTTC. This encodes CSVEDRGGMSNEQFF.

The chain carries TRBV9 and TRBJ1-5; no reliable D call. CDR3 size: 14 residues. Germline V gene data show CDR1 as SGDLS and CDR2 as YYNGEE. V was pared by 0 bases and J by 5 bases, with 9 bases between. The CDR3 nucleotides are TGTGCCAGCAGCGTAGCCGGGATCCATCAGCCCCAGCATTTT. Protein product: CASSVAGIHQPQHF.

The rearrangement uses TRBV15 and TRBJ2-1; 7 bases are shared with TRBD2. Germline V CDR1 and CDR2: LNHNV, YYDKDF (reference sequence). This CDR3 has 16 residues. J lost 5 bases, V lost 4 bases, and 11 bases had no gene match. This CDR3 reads CATSTRLAISNNEQFF. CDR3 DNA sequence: TGTGCCACCAGCACCAGACTAGCCATTTCCAACAATGAGCAGTTCTTC.

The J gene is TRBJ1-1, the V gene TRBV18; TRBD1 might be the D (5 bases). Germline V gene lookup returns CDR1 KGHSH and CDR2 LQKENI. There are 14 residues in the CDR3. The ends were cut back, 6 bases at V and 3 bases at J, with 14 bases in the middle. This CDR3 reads CASSPALGDTEAFF. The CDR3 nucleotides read TGTGCCAGCTCCCCTGCCTTAGGGGACACTGAAGCTTTCTTT.

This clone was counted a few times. The CDR3 DNA reads as TGTGCCAGCAGCTTGTATGGGGAAACCAACAATGAGCAGTTCTTC. Translating gives CASSLYGETNNEQFF. The chain links TRBV7-3 to TRBJ2-1; D is undetermined. Trimming left V 3 bases short and J 5 bases short, with 14 bases between. This CDR3 is 15 amino acids long. In germline, CDR1 is SGHTA, CDR2 FQGTGA. Complete variable domain (other parts from reference TRBV7-3 and TRBJ2-1): GAGVSQTPSNKVTEKGKYVELRCDPISGHTALYWYRQSLGQGPEFLIYFQGTGAADDSGLPNDRFFAVRPEGSVSTLKIQRTERGDSAVYLCASSLYGETNNEQFFGPGTRLTVL.

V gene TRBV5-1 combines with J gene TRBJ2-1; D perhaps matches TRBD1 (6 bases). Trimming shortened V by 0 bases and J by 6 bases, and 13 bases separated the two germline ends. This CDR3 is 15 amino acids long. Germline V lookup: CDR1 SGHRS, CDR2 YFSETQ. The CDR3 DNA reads TGCGCCAGCAGCTTGGGAGGGGGACCCCTCAATGAGCAGTTCTTC. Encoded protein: CASSLGGGPLNEQFF. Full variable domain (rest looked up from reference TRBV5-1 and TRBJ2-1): KAGVTQTPRYLIKTRGQQVTLSCSPISGHRSVSWYQQTPGQGLQFLFEYFSETQRNKGNFPGRFSGRQFSNSRSEMNVSTLELGDSALYLCASSLGGGPLNEQFFGPGTRLTVL.

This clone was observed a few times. DNA of the CDR3: TGTGCCAGCAGCTTATACCGGACTAGTCGTGCAGATACGCAGTATTTT. Protein product: CASSLYRTSRADTQYF. The chain couples TRBV7-2 to TRBJ2-3; 7 bases match TRBD2. J lost 4 bases, V lost 2 bases, and 9 bases had no gene match. The germline CDR1 and CDR2 sequences are SGHTA and FQGNSA. This CDR3 region has 16 residues.

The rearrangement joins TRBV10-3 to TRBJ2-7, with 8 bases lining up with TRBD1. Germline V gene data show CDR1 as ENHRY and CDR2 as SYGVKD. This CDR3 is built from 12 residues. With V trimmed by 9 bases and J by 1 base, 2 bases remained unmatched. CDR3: CAMGQESYEQYF. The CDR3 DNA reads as TGTGCCATGGGACAGGAGTCCTACGAGCAGTACTTC.